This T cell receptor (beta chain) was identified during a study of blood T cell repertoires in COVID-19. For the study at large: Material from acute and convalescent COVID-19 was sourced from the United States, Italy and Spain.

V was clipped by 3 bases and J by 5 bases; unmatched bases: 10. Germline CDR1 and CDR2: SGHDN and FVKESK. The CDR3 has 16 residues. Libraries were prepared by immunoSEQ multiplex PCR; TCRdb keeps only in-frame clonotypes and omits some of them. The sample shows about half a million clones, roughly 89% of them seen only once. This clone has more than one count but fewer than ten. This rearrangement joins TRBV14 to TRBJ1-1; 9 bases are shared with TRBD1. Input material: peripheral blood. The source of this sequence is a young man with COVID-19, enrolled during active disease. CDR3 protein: CASSHYPGQGGTEAFF. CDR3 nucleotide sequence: TGTGCCAGCAGCCATTACCCGGGACAGGGAGGTACTGAAGCTTTCTTT.